One and the same sample provided the 9 T cell receptor beta chains below, sequenced in a study of shared clonotypes between healthy human individuals. This table comes from immunoSEQ multiplex PCR, and its TCRdb copy is limited to in-frame clones, with some not included. The table shows some 1,100,000 clones, with about 80% occurring only once. Material: memory CD4+ T cells from PBMCs. Subset in this sample: CD45RA-negative fraction. These receptors were collected from a man between 18 and 35 years old in good health. Some clones in this sample may be carry-over from other donors' samples.

The V gene is TRBV7-9, the J gene TRBJ2-5, with D maybe TRBD2 (6 bases). Trimming stripped 1 base from V and 1 base from J, with 10 bases between. The CDR3 totals 15 residues. Looked up from germline, CDR1 is SEHNR and CDR2 is FQNEAQ (reference sequence). The CDR3 reads CASSLGSSAQETQYF. The CDR3 DNA follows: TGTGCCAGCAGCTTAGGGTCTAGCGCCCAAGAGACCCAGTACTTC.

The chain is built from TRBV7-3 and TRBJ1-5; no firm D call. This CDR3 has 13 amino acids. V dropped 1 base and J dropped 5 bases, with 6 bases sitting between them. CDR1 is SGHTA and CDR2 is FQGTGA in the germline V gene. The CDR3 here is CASSLRMDQPQHF. As DNA, the CDR3 is TGTGCCAGCAGCTTAAGAATGGATCAGCCCCAGCATTTT.

Regarding this clone: This could be a read error, since a much larger clone is one nucleotide away. This same CDR3 is encoded by further DNA sequences in the sample. The chain joins TRBV5-6 to TRBJ1-1, with D uncertain. From germline, CDR1 is SGHDT and CDR2 YYEEEE. The CDR3 runs to 13 residues. The ends were cut back, 1 base at V and 0 bases at J, with 4 bases in the middle. The CDR3 nucleotides are TGTGCCAGCAGCTTGACAGTGAACACTGAAGCTTTCTTT. Its protein is CASSLTVNTEAFF.

This sequence joins TRBV9 and TRBJ2-3; TRBD2 is a possible D gene (7 bases). Trimming stripped 7 bases from V and 1 base from J, with 19 bases between. This CDR3 is 16 amino acids long. The germline CDR1 and CDR2 sequences are SGDLS and YYNGEE. In DNA, the CDR3 is TGTGCCAGCGTTCATCACGGGGGGCCCCGCACAGATACGCAGTATTTT. Amino acid sequence: CASVHHGGPRTDTQYF.

The chain couples TRBV28 to TRBJ2-3; tentatively, D is TRBD2 (5 bases). V was clipped by 4 bases and J by 0 bases, with 14 bases between them. The CDR3 loop spans 16 amino acids. The germline V gene encodes CDR1 MDHEN and CDR2 SYDVKM. The CDR3 bases are TGTGCCAGCAGTTCCCTTCTAGCACTTAGCACAGATACGCAGTATTTT. Protein product: CASSSLLALSTDTQYF. The variable domain in full, completed from reference TRBV28 and TRBJ2-3, reads DVKVTQSSRYLVKRTGEKVFLECVQDMDHENMFWYRQDPGLGLRLIYFSYDVKMKEKGDIPEGYSVSREKKERFSLILESASTNQTSMYLCASSSLLALSTDTQYFGPGTRLTVL.

This clone was observed once. This rearrangement joins TRBV2 to TRBJ2-3; tentative D call: TRBD1 (6 bases). The V gene lost 4 bases and the J gene lost 1 base, with 12 bases spanning the gap. This CDR3 has 15 residues. Germline CDR1 reads SNHLY; CDR2 reads FYNNEI. The CDR3 sequence is CASSAQGPGTDTQYF. CDR3 sequence (DNA): TGTGCCAGCAGTGCCCAGGGGCCGGGCACAGATACGCAGTATTTT.

The V gene is TRBV7-9, the J gene TRBJ1-1, with a weak D call TRBD1 (6 bases). The CDR3 runs to 14 residues. Germline assignment: CDR1 SEHNR and CDR2 FQNEAQ (reference sequence). Between the trimmed V and J ends, which lost 5 bases and 4 bases, there was a span of 14 bases. The CDR3: CASSPGGGGTEAFF. In DNA form, the CDR3 reads TGTGCCAGCAGCCCCGGAGGGGGTGGCACTGAAGCTTTCTTT.

This clone came up a few times. V gene TRBV9 combines with J gene TRBJ2-1, with 7 bases fitting TRBD2. Germline CDR1 is SGDLS and CDR2 is YYNGEE. The CDR3 consists of 14 residues. V was clipped by 0 bases and J by 8 bases; unmatched bases: 5. The CDR3 DNA reads TGTGCCAGCAGCGTAGTAGCCCGGGGGGATGAGCAGTTCTTC. As protein: CASSVVARGDEQFF.

The rearrangement joins TRBV19 to TRBJ2-7; D might be TRBD2 (6 bases). CDR3 length: 14 residues. V lost 0 bases to trimming and J lost 6 bases, with 12 bases between them. The germline CDR1 and CDR2 sequences are LNHDA and SQIVND (reference sequence). The DNA of the CDR3 is TGTGCCAGTAGTATAGACTCGGGACTTCCCGAGCAGTACTTC. It translates to CASSIDSGLPEQYF.